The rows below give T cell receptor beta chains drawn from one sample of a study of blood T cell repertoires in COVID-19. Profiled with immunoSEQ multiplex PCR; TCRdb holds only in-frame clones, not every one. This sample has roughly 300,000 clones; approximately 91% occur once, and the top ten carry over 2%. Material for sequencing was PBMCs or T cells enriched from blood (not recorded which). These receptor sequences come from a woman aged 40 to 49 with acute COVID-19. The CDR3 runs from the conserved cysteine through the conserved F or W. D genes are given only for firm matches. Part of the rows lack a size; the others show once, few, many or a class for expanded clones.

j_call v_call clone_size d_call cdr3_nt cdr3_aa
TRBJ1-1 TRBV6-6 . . TGTGCCAGCAGTCGATCAGGGGTGGCTGAAGCTTTCTTT CASSRSGVAEAFF
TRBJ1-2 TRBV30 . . TGTGCCTGCCCCATTCTCGGGGTTGGGTATGGCTACACCTTC CACPILGVGYGYTF
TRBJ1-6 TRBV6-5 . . TGTGCCAGCAGGATGACAGACCTAACCCACACCCTCCACTTT CASRMTDLTHTLHF
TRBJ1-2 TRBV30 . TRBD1 TGTGCCTGGAACCGACAGGGATATGGCTACACCTTC CAWNRQGYGYTF
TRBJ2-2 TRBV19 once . TGTGCCAGTAGTACACGGACATTTACCGGGGAGCTGTTTTTT CASSTRTFTGELFF
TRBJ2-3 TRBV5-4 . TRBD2 TGTGCCAGCAGCGCAAGCGGGAGCGTGACAGATACGCAGTATTTT CASSASGSVTDTQYF
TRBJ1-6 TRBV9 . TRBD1 TGTGCCAGCAGCGTCGACAGGGACACAGGGGCACCCCTCCACTTT CASSVDRDTGAPLHF
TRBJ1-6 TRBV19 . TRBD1 TGTGCCAGTAGGAAATGGGACAGGGGTGATTCACCCCTCCACTTT CASRKWDRGDSPLHF
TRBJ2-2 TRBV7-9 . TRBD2 TGTGCCAGCAGCCATAGACTAGCGGGTAACACCGGGGAGCTGTTTTTT CASSHRLAGNTGELFF
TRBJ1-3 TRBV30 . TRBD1 TGTGCCTGGAGGGGGGACAGGGGGACTGGAAACACCATATATTTT CAWRGDRGTGNTIYF
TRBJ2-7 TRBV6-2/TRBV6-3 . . TGTGCCAGCAGTTACTCTTATCTCGAGAGCTCCTACGAGCAGTACTTC CASSYSYLESSYEQYF
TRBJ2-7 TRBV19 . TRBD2 TGTGCCAGTAGTGCCAGCGGGACCTCCTACGAGCAGTACTTC CASSASGTSYEQYF
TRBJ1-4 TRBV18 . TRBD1 TGTGCCAGCTCACCGGGACAGGCCAAAACTAATGAAAAACTGTTTTTT CASSPGQAKTNEKLFF
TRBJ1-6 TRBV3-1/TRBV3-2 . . TGTGCCAGCAGCCAAGTAACTTCAAATTCACCCCTCCACTTT CASSQVTSNSPLHF
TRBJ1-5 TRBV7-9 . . TGTGCCAGCAGCTTATCGGAGGGGAATCAGCCCCAGCATTTT CASSLSEGNQPQHF
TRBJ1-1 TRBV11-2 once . TGTGCCAGCAGCCCCTCCGCAGGGCGAGCTTTCTTT CASSPSAGRAFF
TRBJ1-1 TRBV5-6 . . TGTGCCAGCAGCTTACGTTTGACAGCAACCTCTGAAGCTTTCTTT CASSLRLTATSEAFF
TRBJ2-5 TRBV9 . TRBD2 TGTGCCAGCAGCCCGTTAGCGGGGGGGGCAGGGGAGACCCAGTACTTC CASSPLAGGAGETQYF
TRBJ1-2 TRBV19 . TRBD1 TGTGCCAGTGGCCGGGACAGGGGGCTAGATGGCTACACCTTC CASGRDRGLDGYTF
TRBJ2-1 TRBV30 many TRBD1 TGTGCCTGGAGTGGCCGGGACAGGGGACTCTACAATGAGCAGTTCTTC CAWSGRDRGLYNEQFF
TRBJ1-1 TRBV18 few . TGTGCCAGCTCACCAGGGCAGAACACTGAAGCTTTCTTT CASSPGQNTEAFF
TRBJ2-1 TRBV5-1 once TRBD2 TGCGCCAGCAGTCCCGGGACTAGCGGGAACAATGAGCAGTTCTTC CASSPGTSGNNEQFF
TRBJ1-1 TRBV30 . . TGTGCCTGGAGTCGAACAGAGAACACTGAAGCTTTCTTT CAWSRTENTEAFF
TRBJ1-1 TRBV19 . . TGTGCCAGTAGTATACTATCGGGAGGTGGCCCTGAAGCTTTCTTT CASSILSGGGPEAFF
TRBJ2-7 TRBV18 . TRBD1 TGTGCCAGCTCACCCGGACAGGGGGCCTCCTACGAGCAGTACTTC CASSPGQGASYEQYF
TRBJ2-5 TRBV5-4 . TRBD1 TGTGCCAGCAGCTTTCGACAGGGGGGAGTAGAGACCCAGTACTTC CASSFRQGGVETQYF
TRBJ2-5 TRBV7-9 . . TGTGCCAGCAGCTTTGGACACAACCAAGAGACCCAGTACTTC CASSFGHNQETQYF
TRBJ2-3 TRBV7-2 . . TGTGCCAGCAGTTTTAGATCGGGATGGGGAGATACGCAGTATTTT CASSFRSGWGDTQYF
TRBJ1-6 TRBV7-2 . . TGTGCCAGCAGCTCTGAGCTGCGGGCCAATTCACCCCTCCACTTT CASSSELRANSPLHF
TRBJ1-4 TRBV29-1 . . TGCAGCGTGGGAGACCGTGCAACTAATGAAAAACTGTTTTTT CSVGDRATNEKLFF
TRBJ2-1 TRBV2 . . TGTGCCAGCAGTGAAGGGGGCCAGGGATTCGATGAGCAGTTCTTC CASSEGGQGFDEQFF
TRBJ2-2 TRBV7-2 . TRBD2 TGTGCCAGCAGCCCGGGACTATCGGGGGAGCTGTTTTTT CASSPGLSGELFF
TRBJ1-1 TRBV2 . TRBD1 TGTGCCAGCGTACGGACAGGGCAAGGAGCTTTCTTT CASVRTGQGAFF
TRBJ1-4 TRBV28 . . TGTGCCAGCAGTTCCAGGGGCCTCGGTGATGAAAAACTGTTTTTT CASSSRGLGDEKLFF
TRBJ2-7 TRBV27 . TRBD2 TGTGCCAGCAGTACTGGACTAGCTTCCTACGAGCAGTACTTC CASSTGLASYEQYF
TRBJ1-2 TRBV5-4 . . TGTGCCACCCAGCAGCTCGGAGGCTATGGCTACACCTTC CATQQLGGYGYTF
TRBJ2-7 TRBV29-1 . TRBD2 TGCAGCGTTGTGCTAGCGGCTACCTACGAGCAGTACTTC CSVVLAATYEQYF
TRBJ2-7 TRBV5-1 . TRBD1 TGCGCCAGCAGCGTGACAGGGGAATACGAGCAGTACTTC CASSVTGEYEQYF
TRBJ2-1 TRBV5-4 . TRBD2 TGTGCCAGCAGCGTGCGGGAGGTCCTGCATGAGCAGTTCTTC CASSVREVLHEQFF
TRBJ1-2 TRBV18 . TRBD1 TGTGCCAGCTCACCAAACAGGGGGCCTATTAACTATGGCTACACCTTC CASSPNRGPINYGYTF
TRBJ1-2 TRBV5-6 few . TGTGCCAGCAGCTTGCTTGAGGGAGGAGGCTACACCTTC CASSLLEGGGYTF